These T cell receptor beta chains were read from a single sample in a study of long-term antiretroviral therapy in people with HIV. TCRdb keeps only in-frame clones here, not all; method: immunoSEQ multiplex PCR. The sample consists of 30,000 to 40,000 clones, approximately 80% of them appearing once. Sequenced material: unsorted PBMCs, taken 3.1 years after starting antiretroviral therapy. These receptors all come from a woman in her 50s with HIV. Both conserved end residues are part of each CDR3. D genes are given only for firm matches. Not every row has a clone size; where given, it reads once, few, many or a size class.

abundance: .
d_gene: .
j_gene: TRBJ1-6
v_gene: TRBV2
CDR3nt: TGTGCCAGCAGAGCTCAACAGGGAAGGGATTCACCCCTCCACTTT
CDR3aa: CASRAQQGRDSPLHF

abundance: .
d_gene: .
j_gene: TRBJ1-6
v_gene: TRBV2
CDR3nt: TGTGCCAGCAGTGTTGACAGTATTTATAATTCACCCCTCCACTTT
CDR3aa: CASSVDSIYNSPLHF

abundance: .
d_gene: TRBD2
j_gene: TRBJ2-3
v_gene: TRBV7-2
CDR3nt: TGTGCCAGCAGCCGATCGGGGGGGCCAGATACGCAGTATTTT
CDR3aa: CASSRSGGPDTQYF

abundance: .
d_gene: .
j_gene: TRBJ2-2
v_gene: TRBV7-6
CDR3nt: TGTGCCAGCAGCAATGACCTGAACACCGGGGAGCTGTTTTTT
CDR3aa: CASSNDLNTGELFF

abundance: once
d_gene: .
j_gene: TRBJ2-3
v_gene: TRBV9
CDR3nt: TGTGCCAGCAGCCTACAGCGCAGAGATACGCAGTATTTT
CDR3aa: CASSLQRRDTQYF

abundance: .
d_gene: .
j_gene: TRBJ2-2
v_gene: TRBV7-2
CDR3nt: TGTGCCAGCAGCGTCAACACCGGGGAGCTGTTTTTT
CDR3aa: CASSVNTGELFF

abundance: .
d_gene: TRBD2
j_gene: TRBJ2-5
v_gene: TRBV30
CDR3nt: TGTGCCTGGAGATTTGCGGGGGGTCCGACCCAGTACTTC
CDR3aa: CAWRFAGGPTQYF

abundance: few
d_gene: TRBD1
j_gene: TRBJ1-5
v_gene: TRBV7-9
CDR3nt: TGTGCCAGCAGCCCCGGGACAGGAATACAGCCCCAGCATTTT
CDR3aa: CASSPGTGIQPQHF

abundance: .
d_gene: .
j_gene: TRBJ2-7
v_gene: TRBV6-5
CDR3nt: TGTGCCAGCAGTTACCGGGCCCTGACCCGCTACGAGCAGTACTTC
CDR3aa: CASSYRALTRYEQYF

abundance: .
d_gene: TRBD1
j_gene: TRBJ1-5
v_gene: TRBV10-2
CDR3nt: TGCGCCAGTTCGGACAGGTCTAGCAATCAGCCCCAGCATTTT
CDR3aa: CASSDRSSNQPQHF

abundance: .
d_gene: .
j_gene: TRBJ1-3
v_gene: TRBV15
CDR3nt: TGTGCCACCAGCAGAGGTCGGGACTCCGGAAACACCATATATTTT
CDR3aa: CATSRGRDSGNTIYF

abundance: few
d_gene: .
j_gene: TRBJ1-3
v_gene: TRBV6-1
CDR3nt: TGTGCCAGCGATACTGGAAACACCATATATTTT
CDR3aa: CASDTGNTIYF

abundance: .
d_gene: TRBD2
j_gene: TRBJ2-1
v_gene: TRBV11-2
CDR3nt: TGTGCCAGCACCCTCGGGGGCGGGGGGGGCTATGAGCAGTTCTTC
CDR3aa: CASTLGGGGGYEQFF

abundance: .
d_gene: .
j_gene: TRBJ2-1
v_gene: TRBV25-1
CDR3nt: TGTGCCAGCAGTGAATATCAGGGTTCTAATCGGAATGAGCAGTTCTTC
CDR3aa: CASSEYQGSNRNEQFF

abundance: few
d_gene: .
j_gene: TRBJ2-3
v_gene: TRBV4-1
CDR3nt: TGCGCCAGCAGCCCACCCCGGCCGGATACGCAGTATTTT
CDR3aa: CASSPPRPDTQYF

abundance: .
d_gene: TRBD1
j_gene: TRBJ1-2
v_gene: TRBV7-9
CDR3nt: TGTGCCAGCAGCTTTACAGGGGAGAACTATGGCTACACCTTC
CDR3aa: CASSFTGENYGYTF

abundance: few
d_gene: .
j_gene: TRBJ1-1
v_gene: TRBV10-2
CDR3nt: TGCGCCAGCAGGCGAATAACAGGAGGGACTGAAGCTTTCTTT
CDR3aa: CASRRITGGTEAFF

abundance: .
d_gene: .
j_gene: TRBJ1-3
v_gene: TRBV7-2
CDR3nt: TGTGCCAGCAGCTTTAGCTACGGAAACACCATATATTTT
CDR3aa: CASSFSYGNTIYF

abundance: .
d_gene: TRBD2
j_gene: TRBJ2-3
v_gene: TRBV7-9
CDR3nt: TGTGCCAGCAGCTTAGGCGGGGGGTGGCTCCTAGCAGATACGCAGTATTTT
CDR3aa: CASSLGGGWLLADTQYF

abundance: .
d_gene: .
j_gene: TRBJ2-2
v_gene: TRBV15
CDR3nt: TGTGCCACCAGCAGAGGTGCTAACACCGGGGAGCTGTTTTTT
CDR3aa: CATSRGANTGELFF

abundance: once
d_gene: .
j_gene: TRBJ2-3
v_gene: TRBV10-3
CDR3nt: TGTGCCACCCAGTCGGGGCTACTCACAGATACGCAGTATTTT
CDR3aa: CATQSGLLTDTQYF

abundance: .
d_gene: .
j_gene: TRBJ1-4
v_gene: TRBV6-5
CDR3nt: TGTGCCAGCAGAGAATTATCGGACAGATCGAAACTGTTTTTT
CDR3aa: CASRELSDRSKLFF

abundance: once
d_gene: .
j_gene: TRBJ2-1
v_gene: TRBV12-5
CDR3nt: TGTGCTAGTGGCCCGAGAGGGGACATACACAATGAGCAGTTCTTC
CDR3aa: CASGPRGDIHNEQFF

abundance: .
d_gene: TRBD2
j_gene: TRBJ2-2
v_gene: TRBV18
CDR3nt: TGTGCCAGCTCACCCCGCGGGGGGTTGACCGGGGAGCTGTTTTTT
CDR3aa: CASSPRGGLTGELFF

abundance: .
d_gene: .
j_gene: TRBJ1-6
v_gene: TRBV18
CDR3nt: TGTGCCAGCTCACCGGGACAACTTAATTCACCCCTCCACTTT
CDR3aa: CASSPGQLNSPLHF

abundance: .
d_gene: .
j_gene: TRBJ1-5
v_gene: TRBV7-9
CDR3nt: TGTGCCAGCAGCTTTGGGAATCAGCCCCAGCATTTT
CDR3aa: CASSFGNQPQHF

abundance: .
d_gene: .
j_gene: TRBJ1-2
v_gene: TRBV27
CDR3nt: TGTTCGGGGAGTTCTGGCTACACCTTC
CDR3aa: CSGSSGYTF

abundance: once
d_gene: TRBD2
j_gene: TRBJ2-3
v_gene: TRBV4-2
CDR3nt: TGTGCCAGCAGCGAAAAAAGCGGGGGGGCCACAGATACGCAGTATTTT
CDR3aa: CASSEKSGGATDTQYF

abundance: .
d_gene: .
j_gene: TRBJ1-1
v_gene: TRBV19
CDR3nt: TGTGCCAGTAGTGATTTGAGGGATGGAAACACTGAAGCTTTCTTT
CDR3aa: CASSDLRDGNTEAFF

abundance: .
d_gene: .
j_gene: TRBJ1-5
v_gene: TRBV15
CDR3nt: TGTGCCACCAGCAGGGACCCGGCCAATCAGCCCCAGCATTTT
CDR3aa: CATSRDPANQPQHF

abundance: .
d_gene: .
j_gene: TRBJ1-4
v_gene: TRBV7-9
CDR3nt: TGTGCCAGCAGCGTGTTCGACAGTAATGAAAAACTGTTTTTT
CDR3aa: CASSVFDSNEKLFF

abundance: .
d_gene: .
j_gene: TRBJ1-2
v_gene: TRBV6-1
CDR3nt: TGTGCCAGCAGTGAGTTGGGGTACGATTCTGGCTACACCTTC
CDR3aa: CASSELGYDSGYTF

abundance: .
d_gene: TRBD2
j_gene: TRBJ2-1
v_gene: TRBV27
CDR3nt: TGTGCCAGCAGTTTACGGACTAGATACGGTGAGCAGTTCTTC
CDR3aa: CASSLRTRYGEQFF

abundance: .
d_gene: .
j_gene: TRBJ1-5
v_gene: TRBV7-9
CDR3nt: TGTGCCAGCAGCCCTAGCAACTGGCCTCAGCCCCAGCATTTT
CDR3aa: CASSPSNWPQPQHF

abundance: once
d_gene: TRBD2
j_gene: TRBJ2-5
v_gene: TRBV4-1
CDR3nt: TGCGCCAGCCGGTCTGGTCGTAGCGGGGGGTACCAAGAGACCCAGTACTTC
CDR3aa: CASRSGRSGGYQETQYF

abundance: .
d_gene: .
j_gene: TRBJ2-1
v_gene: TRBV6-1
CDR3nt: TGTGCCAGCAGTGGGGGGGCCTACAATGAGCAGTTCTTC
CDR3aa: CASSGGAYNEQFF

abundance: .
d_gene: .
j_gene: TRBJ1-4
v_gene: TRBV19
CDR3nt: TGTGCCAGTCGGTCTGTTTTGGAAAAACTGTTTTTT
CDR3aa: CASRSVLEKLFF

abundance: few
d_gene: .
j_gene: TRBJ2-2
v_gene: TRBV7-7
CDR3nt: TGTGCCAAGATTGGAGGGGCGGACACCGGGGAGCTGTTTTTT
CDR3aa: CAKIGGADTGELFF

abundance: .
d_gene: .
j_gene: TRBJ1-4
v_gene: TRBV4-1
CDR3nt: TGCGCCAGCAGCCAAGGACCTACAGGTTCAACTAATGAAAAACTGTTTTTT
CDR3aa: CASSQGPTGSTNEKLFF

abundance: .
d_gene: .
j_gene: TRBJ1-4
v_gene: TRBV29-1
CDR3nt: TGCAGCGTTTCCCACCTTAATGAAAAACTGTTTTTT
CDR3aa: CSVSHLNEKLFF